The 13 T cell receptor beta chains reported below all come from one sample, sequenced in a study of vaccination effects on CD4 cells after COVID-19. Only in-frame clones appear in the TCRdb table, and some are missing; sequencing was by immunoSEQ multiplex PCR. The top ten clones hold roughly 10% of a sample with about 28,000 clones, more than 60% of them seen once. After expansion with viral peptide pools in the ViraFEST assay, antigen-specific CD4+ T cells were sequenced. Culturing for nine to ten days preceded CD4+ T cell isolation. Participants completed two doses of the BNT162b2 or mRNA-1273 vaccine. These receptors have no identified antigens. The sample in question was CD4+ T cells from PBMCs cultured with HCoV-NL63 spike peptides, obtained after COVID-19 vaccination. The receptors were sampled from a human donor who received a COVID-19 vaccine.

The chain couples TRBV5-6 to TRBJ1-2; TRBD1 might be the D (5 bases). Per germline, CDR1 SGHDT and CDR2 YYEEEE. Trimming removed 2 bases at V and 4 bases at J, with 15 bases between. This CDR3 has 15 residues. The DNA of the CDR3 is TGTGCCAGCAGCTTTACATCATCGGGGACCTATGGCTACACCTTC. Amino acids: CASSFTSSGTYGYTF.

CDR3 amino acids: CAISDRREADTQYF. Here the CDR3 DNA reads TGTGCCATCAGTGATCGACGGGAGGCGGATACGCAGTATTTT. The chain employs TRBV10-3 and TRBJ2-3, with 7 bases that match TRBD2. V gave up 3 bases and J gave up 6 bases; unmatched junction bases: 6. The CDR3 covers 14 residues. Germline CDR1 ENHRY, CDR2 SYGVKD.

Only a few counts were recorded for this clone. The chain carries TRBV5-1 and TRBJ1-4; TRBD1 agrees at 8 bases. The CDR3 runs 14 residues. Germline V gene data show CDR1 as SGHRS and CDR2 as YFSETQ. The ends lost 2 bases at V and 6 bases at J; junction bases unmatched: 3. This chain's CDR3 is CASSFQGADEKLFF. The CDR3 coding sequence is TGCGCCAGCAGCTTTCAGGGGGCGGATGAAAAACTGTTTTTT.

V and J are TRBV25-1 and TRBJ2-7; TRBD1 matches at 9 bases. The CDR3 extends over 13 amino acids. After removal of 6 bases from V and 5 bases from J, the junction contained 5 bases not matched to a gene. Germline V gives CDR1 MGHDK, CDR2 SYGVNS. CDR3: CASRDGTGNEQYF. The DNA for the CDR3 is TGTGCCAGCAGGGATGGGACAGGGAACGAGCAGTACTTC.

The chain employs TRBV7-9 and TRBJ2-3; no clear D. The CDR3 loop spans 16 amino acids. From germline, CDR1 is SEHNR and CDR2 FQNEAQ (reference sequence). With 7 bases removed from V and 1 base from J, the gap between germline ends came to 18 bases. The CDR3 loop is CASTWLLTGGTDTQYF. The CDR3 DNA follows: TGTGCCAGCACCTGGCTTTTGACTGGGGGCACAGATACGCAGTATTTT.

The V and J genes are TRBV27 and TRBJ1-6; TRBD1 might be the D (5 bases). V lost 5 bases to trimming and J lost 14 bases, with 19 bases between them. The CDR3 is 14 residues long. Germline loops: CDR1 MNHEY, CDR2 SMNVEV (reference sequence). The CDR3 nucleotides read TGTGCCAGCAGTGACACTAAACAGGCTGGATCCCTCCACTTT. It is translated as CASSDTKQAGSLHF.

This clone has just one count. V usage is TRBV7-9 and J usage is TRBJ1-5; the D is unclear. Germline values: CDR1 SEHNR, CDR2 FQNEAQ (reference sequence). The length of the CDR3 is 15 residues. V gave up 1 base and J gave up 3 bases, with 10 bases separating them. The CDR3 loop is CASSLGPGFNQPQHF. The CDR3, as DNA: TGTGCCAGCAGCTTAGGGCCAGGATTCAATCAGCCCCAGCATTTT.

This chain connects TRBV10-1 to TRBJ1-1; 7 bases align to TRBD1. This CDR3 is built from 15 residues. Germline V CDR1 and CDR2: WNHNN, SYGVQD (reference sequence). V shed 8 bases, J shed 1 base, and the junction held 10 bases outside the gene matches. The CDR3 protein is CASSRGGAGNTEAFF. CDR3 nucleotides: TGCGCCAGCTCCCGAGGGGGCGCGGGGAACACTGAAGCTTTCTTT.

The chain carries TRBV7-9 and TRBJ2-7, with 8 bases that match TRBD1. Trimming removed 6 bases from V and 0 bases from J; junction bases left unmatched: 7. This CDR3 contains 15 residues. Germline CDR1 reads SEHNR; CDR2 reads FQNEAQ (reference sequence). The CDR3 region has the DNA TGTGCCAGCAGGACCCTTGGACAGGGCTCCTACGAGCAGTACTTC. It yields the protein CASRTLGQGSYEQYF.

The genes are TRBV30 and TRBJ2-7; TRBD2 agrees at 10 bases. Per the germline V gene, CDR1 is GTSNPN and CDR2 is SVGIG (reference sequence). CDR3 size: 13 residues. V was pared by 5 bases and J by 6 bases, with 7 bases of the junction left unmatched. The CDR3 DNA follows: TGTGCCTGGGAGCGGGGGGGCGCCTCCGAGCAGTACTTC. Residues: CAWERGGASEQYF.

J is TRBJ1-3 and V is TRBV18, with D maybe TRBD1 (5 bases). Germline CDR1 KGHSH, CDR2 LQKENI. This CDR3 is 17 amino acids long. The V end was cut by 0 bases, the J end by 0 bases, with 12 bases between. DNA for the CDR3: TGTGCCAGCTCACCACCTGGCAGGGAGAGCTCTGGAAACACCATATATTTT. This translates into CASSPPGRESSGNTIYF. The whole variable domain, remainder taken from reference TRBV18 and TRBJ1-3, is NAGVMQNPRHLVRRRGQEARLRCSPMKGHSHVYWYRQLPEEGLKFMVYLQKENIIDESGMPKERFSAEFPKEGPSILRIQQVVRGDSAAYFCASSPPGRESSGNTIYFGEGSWLTVV.

The chain carries TRBV24-1 and TRBJ1-2; no firm D call. CDR1 KGHDR and CDR2 SFDVKD come from the germline V gene. The germline V and J ends were trimmed by 1 base and 2 bases, with 7 bases remaining between them. This CDR3 comprises 14 residues. CDR3 in DNA: TGTGCCACCAGTGATTTATCACGAAACTATGGCTACACCTTC. It specifies CATSDLSRNYGYTF.

This chain uses TRBV5-6 with TRBJ2-1; D not resolved. The germline V gene has CDR1 SGHDT and CDR2 YYEEEE. V dropped 4 bases and J dropped 5 bases, with 13 bases sitting between them. The CDR3 consists of 14 residues. The CDR3 sequence is CASSPPLGDNEQFF. The CDR3 nucleotides read TGTGCCAGCAGCCCCCCCCTCGGCGACAATGAGCAGTTCTTC. The whole variable domain, remainder taken from reference TRBV5-6 and TRBJ2-1, is DAGVTQSPTHLIKTRGQQVTLRCSPKSGHDTVSWYQQALGQGPQFIFQYYEEEERQRGNFPDRFSGHQFPNYSSELNVNALLLGDSALYLCASSPPLGDNEQFFGPGTRLTVL.